These 28 T cell receptor beta chains were all obtained from the same sample, sequenced in a study of chemoradiotherapy in HPV16-positive cancers. Using immunoSEQ multiplex PCR, the repertoire was profiled, and TCRdb retains in-frame clones only, with some absent. The sample lists tens of thousands of clones; roughly 77% were seen once. Source: blood, taken from a patient who underwent chemoradiotherapy. The receptors were sampled from a human donor with HPV-associated anogenital cancer.

This clone was counted a single time. This chain links TRBV4-3 with TRBJ2-1; 9 bases fit TRBD2. J lost 9 bases, V lost 1 base, and 16 bases had no gene match. The CDR3 spans 18 residues. Germline values: CDR1 LGHNA, CDR2 YSLEER. CDR3 sequence reads: CASSQALAQGLAGSEQFF. The CDR3 DNA sequence: TGCGCCAGCAGCCAAGCTCTGGCCCAGGGACTAGCAGGAAGTGAGCAGTTCTTC.

The chain is built from TRBV7-9 and TRBJ2-7, with D possibly being TRBD2 (7 bases). The CDR3 runs 16 residues. Trimming removed 0 bases from V and 3 bases from J, with 15 bases in between. Looked up from germline, CDR1 is SEHNR and CDR2 is FQNEAQ (reference sequence). CDR3 sequence (DNA): TGTGCCAGCAGCTTAGCGCTGGGGGGGCGCGGCTACGAGCAGTACTTC. Its protein is CASSLALGGRGYEQYF. The full variable domain, rest sourced from reference TRBV7-9 and TRBJ2-7, is DTGVSQNPRHKITKRGQNVTFRCDPISEHNRLYWYRQTLGQGPEFLTYFQNEAQLEKSRLLSDRFSAERPKGSFSTLEIQRTEQGDSAMYLCASSLALGGRGYEQYFGPGTRLTVT.

This clone was found once. The chain employs TRBV30 and TRBJ2-7, with a possible D match to TRBD2 (6 bases). CDR3 size: 14 residues. Germline V CDR1 and CDR2: GTSNPN, SVGIG (reference sequence). The germline V and J ends were trimmed by 2 bases and 1 base, with 12 bases remaining between them. In nucleotides, the CDR3 is TGTGCCTGGAGTACCAGCGGGTTGTCCTACGAGCAGTACTTC. This translates into CAWSTSGLSYEQYF.

V is TRBV5-6 and J is TRBJ1-2; 10 positions agree with TRBD1. Germline assignment: CDR1 SGHDT and CDR2 YYEEEE. J was trimmed by 5 bases and V by 2 bases; bases with no gene match: 9. The CDR3 extends over 16 amino acids. The CDR3 DNA sequence: TGTGCCAGCAGCTTTGACAGGGGGCGATCGGCGTATGGCTACACCTTC. This gives the protein CASSFDRGRSAYGYTF.

V is TRBV5-5 and J is TRBJ2-7; 8 positions match TRBD1. V trimming: 2 bases; J trimming: 5 bases; junction bases outside the gene matches: 9. CDR1 and CDR2 from the germline V gene are SGHKS and YYEKEE (reference sequence). This CDR3 comprises 15 residues. DNA of the CDR3: TGTGCCAGCAGCTTCCAGGGGGCCCCCTCTCACGAGCAGTACTTC. It codes for CASSFQGAPSHEQYF.

This chain uses TRBV18 with TRBJ1-4, with a tentative D call TRBD1 (6 bases). The CDR3 is made up of 15 amino acids. The V end lost 3 bases, the J end lost 4 bases, and 12 bases lay between the germline ends. Germline values: CDR1 KGHSH, CDR2 LQKENI. The CDR3 spells CASSPRGLSNEKLFF. The DNA of the CDR3 is TGTGCCAGCTCACCCAGGGGACTAAGTAATGAAAAACTGTTTTTT.

The chain is built from TRBV11-3 and TRBJ1-3; 7 positions agree with TRBD1. V gave up 5 bases and J gave up 0 bases; unmatched junction bases: 10. Germline CDR1 reads SGHNT; CDR2 reads YENEEA. This CDR3 is 17 amino acids long. CDR3 loop: CASSPTGPGGSGNTIYF. In nucleotides, the CDR3 is TGTGCCAGCAGCCCAACGGGCCCAGGGGGCTCTGGAAACACCATATATTTT.

The chain carries TRBV6-1 and TRBJ2-5, with 9 positions matching TRBD1. The length of the CDR3 is 12 residues. Trimming took 8 bases from V and 9 from J; bases not matched to a gene: 7. CDR1 and CDR2 (germline): MNHNS, SASEGT. CDR3 protein: CASLDRGAAQYF. Written as DNA, the CDR3 is TGTGCCAGCCTCGACAGGGGGGCCGCCCAGTACTTC.

The rearrangement joins TRBV5-1 to TRBJ1-4, with a weak D call TRBD1 (5 bases). The CDR3 has 14 amino acids. The V gene's germline CDR1 is SGHRS and CDR2 YFSETQ. The V end was cut by 4 bases, the J end by 8 bases, with 15 bases between. This CDR3 is CASSPSGGEEKLFF. The CDR3 bases are TGCGCCAGCAGCCCTTCGGGGGGAGAGGAAAAACTGTTTTTT.

The rearrangement links TRBV7-6 to TRBJ1-2; no reliable D call. V shed 2 bases and J shed 0 bases, with 19 bases lying between them. This CDR3 has 18 residues. The germline V gene encodes CDR1 SGHVS and CDR2 FNYEAQ. DNA for the CDR3: TGTGCCAGCAGCTTAAGTTCCCGCGGCGGCCGAGCTAACTATGGCTACACCTTC. Translated, it gives CASSLSSRGGRANYGYTF.

CDR3 in amino acids: CAWSVWGPGTGRIGNTEAFF. CDR3 in DNA: TGTGCCTGGAGTGTATGGGGCCCCGGGACAGGGAGGATAGGGAACACTGAAGCTTTCTTT. The V call is TRBV30, the J call TRBJ1-1; 9 nucleotides match TRBD1. Losses at the gene ends were 0 bases for V and 1 base for J; bases not matched to a gene: 18. This CDR3 is 20 amino acids long. The germline gives CDR1 GTSNPN, CDR2 SVGIG (reference sequence). Full variable domain (missing parts from reference TRBV30 and TRBJ1-1): SQTIHQWPATLVQPVGSPLSLECTVEGTSNPNLYWYRQAAGRGLQLLFYSVGIGQISSEVPQNLSASRPQDRQFILSSKKLLLSDSGFYLCAWSVWGPGTGRIGNTEAFFGQGTRLTVV.

V gene TRBV29-1 combines with J gene TRBJ1-1; D is unclear. The germline V gene has CDR1 SQVTM and CDR2 ANQGSEA. Trimming pared 7 bases from V and 1 base from J, leaving 10 bases between. This CDR3 contains 12 residues. The DNA of the CDR3 is TGCAGCGGCCTGAGGGCGAACACTGAAGCTTTCTTT. As protein: CSGLRANTEAFF.

J is TRBJ1-2 and V is TRBV29-1; D gene unclear. With 7 bases removed from V and 6 bases from J, the gap between germline ends came to 9 bases. The CDR3 is made up of 10 amino acids. Germline CDR1 and CDR2: SQVTM and ANQGSEA. CDR3 residues: CSAFIDGYTF. In nucleotides, the CDR3 is TGCAGCGCCTTCATAGATGGCTACACCTTC.

The chain links TRBV19 to TRBJ1-6; a possible D gene is TRBD1 (5 bases). This CDR3 has 15 residues. The germline gives CDR1 LNHDA, CDR2 SQIVND (reference sequence). V lost 5 bases, J lost 9 bases, and 17 bases lay in between. In nucleotides, the CDR3 is TGTGCCAGTAGTGCACTAGGGGCCCCGCCTTCACCCCTCCACTTT. Residues: CASSALGAPPSPLHF.

This sequence joins TRBV7-9 and TRBJ1-2; 8 bases match TRBD1. Unmatched junction bases numbered 13, after V lost 4 bases and J lost 3 bases. The CDR3 length is 17 residues. CDR1 and CDR2 (germline): SEHNR, FQNEAQ (reference sequence). This chain's CDR3 is CASSSTIQGVHDYGYTF. In DNA, the CDR3 is TGTGCCAGCAGCTCAACTATACAGGGGGTTCACGACTATGGCTACACCTTC.

The chain joins TRBV5-1 to TRBJ2-1, with 8 nucleotides matching TRBD2. The length of the CDR3 is 17 residues. In germline, CDR1 is SGHRS, CDR2 YFSETQ. V was clipped by 2 bases and J by 4 bases; unmatched bases: 11. The chain's CDR3 is CASSFMGMRGVYNEQFF. DNA of the CDR3: TGCGCCAGCAGCTTCATGGGAATGCGGGGGGTATACAATGAGCAGTTCTTC.

As regards this clone: Other DNA sequences in this sample translate to the same CDR3. The chain carries TRBV5-1 and TRBJ2-5, with no clear D. The CDR3 sequence is 11 residues long. Germline V gene lookup returns CDR1 SGHRS and CDR2 YFSETQ. Trimming took off 1 base at V and 5 bases at J, with 3 bases between the two ends. CDR3 sequence (DNA): TGCGCCAGCAGCTTGCGGGAGACCCAGTACTTC. It codes for CASSLRETQYF.

A few counts support this clone. The chain combines TRBV15 with TRBJ2-7; no firm D call. Trimming left V 3 bases short and J 7 bases short, with 13 bases between. The CDR3 runs to 13 residues. Germline CDR1 is LNHNV and CDR2 is YYDKDF (reference sequence). This CDR3 is CATSRAPSYEQYF. The CDR3 DNA reads TGTGCCACCAGCAGGGCCCCCTCGTATGAGCAGTACTTC.

This clone was counted a single time. This chain joins TRBV30 and TRBJ2-1; TRBD2 agrees at 8 bases. This CDR3 spans 14 amino acids. V shed 0 bases, J shed 10 bases, and the junction held 8 bases outside the gene matches. Looked up from germline, CDR1 is GTSNPN and CDR2 is SVGIG (reference sequence). CDR3 sequence: CAWSVAGAIGEQFF. The DNA for the CDR3 is TGTGCCTGGAGTGTAGCGGGGGCGATAGGGGAGCAGTTCTTC.

This clone is labeled as medium-sized. The CDR3 DNA is TGTGCCAGTAGGGGACAGATGAACACTGAAGCTTTCTTT. This encodes CASRGQMNTEAFF. The gene calls are TRBV19 and TRBJ1-1; 7 bases align to TRBD1. Germline CDR1 and CDR2: LNHDA and SQIVND (reference sequence). V lost 6 bases and J lost 0; bases outside the gene matches: 1. This CDR3 comprises 13 residues. The full variable domain, with the rest looked up from reference TRBV19 and TRBJ1-1, is DGGITQSPKYLFRKEGQNVTLSCEQNLNHDAMYWYRQDPGQGLRLIYYSQIVNDFQKGDIAEGYSVSREKKESFPLTVTSAQKNPTAFYLCASRGQMNTEAFFGQGTRLTVV.

The V and J genes are TRBV5-1 and TRBJ1-5, with TRBD1 matching 9 bases. The CDR3 consists of 16 residues. Germline V lookup: CDR1 SGHRS, CDR2 YFSETQ. With 1 base clipped from V and 1 base from J, the junction kept 3 bases outside the gene matches. The CDR3 nucleotides read TGCGCCAGCAGCTTGACGGGACAGGGAAGCAATCAGCCCCAGCATTTT. Its translation: CASSLTGQGSNQPQHF.

The V and J genes are TRBV4-1 and TRBJ1-2, with D possibly TRBD1 on 5 matching bases. Germline values: CDR1 MGHRA, CDR2 YSYEKL. CDR3 length: 14 residues. Trimming took off 0 bases at V and 4 bases at J, with 9 bases between the two ends. The CDR3, as DNA: TGCGCCAGCAGCCAAGAACCGGGGGGCTATGGCTACACCTTC. Translating gives CASSQEPGGYGYTF.

The chain uses TRBV5-5 and TRBJ1-3; D is uncertain. CDR3 length: 14 residues. V lost 5 bases, J lost 0 bases, and 9 bases lay in between. The V gene's germline CDR1 is SGHKS and CDR2 YYEKEE (reference sequence). CDR3 DNA: TGTGCCAGCAGTTGGACGGGCTCTGGAAACACCATATATTTT. Translating it yields CASSWTGSGNTIYF.

The CDR3 is CASSLAQDYEQYF. The CDR3 region has the DNA TGTGCCAGCAGCTTAGCCCAGGACTACGAGCAGTACTTC. The V call is TRBV11-2, the J call TRBJ2-7; no firm D call. Deletions cut 1 base from V and 3 bases from J, with 7 bases between. The CDR3 spans 13 residues. Germline loops: CDR1 SGHAT, CDR2 FQNNGV.

This clone was seen only a few times. V usage is TRBV6-5 and J usage is TRBJ1-2, with D perhaps TRBD1 (5 bases). Trimming took off 5 bases at V and 8 bases at J, with 12 bases between the two ends. CDR1 MNHEY and CDR2 SVGAGI come from the germline V gene. The CDR3 spans 12 residues. The CDR3 region is CASSNGGVGYTF. In DNA, the CDR3 is TGTGCCAGCAGTAACGGAGGGGTAGGCTACACCTTC.

V and J are TRBV30 and TRBJ1-6; no definite D call. The CDR3 has 18 amino acids. The germline V gene encodes CDR1 GTSNPN and CDR2 SVGIG (reference sequence). V was cut by 2 bases and J by 0 bases, with 17 bases left in between. As DNA, the CDR3 is TGTGCCTGGAGTCCAACGAGGATACCGTCCTCCTATAATTCACCCCTCCACTTT. This gives the protein CAWSPTRIPSSYNSPLHF.

This chain links TRBV19 with TRBJ2-5; D unresolved. Germline-derived CDR1 and CDR2 are LNHDA and SQIVND (reference sequence). V lost 10 bases and J 3 bases, leaving 18 bases between the germline ends. The CDR3 loop spans 14 amino acids. Here the CDR3 DNA reads TGTGCCACCGCGAATGCAGCCCGAAAAGAGACCCAGTACTTC. It encodes CATANAARKETQYF. The variable domain in full, with the rest retrieved from reference TRBV19 and TRBJ2-5, is DGGITQSPKYLFRKEGQNVTLSCEQNLNHDAMYWYRQDPGQGLRLIYYSQIVNDFQKGDIAEGYSVSREKKESFPLTVTSAQKNPTAFYLCATANAARKETQYFGPGTRLLVL.

The chain has TRBV7-9 and TRBJ2-1, with TRBD2 identical over 7 bases. Losses at the gene ends were 5 bases for V and 0 bases for J; bases not matched to a gene: 4. There are 15 residues in the CDR3. The germline V gene has CDR1 SEHNR and CDR2 FQNEAQ (reference sequence). CDR3 amino acids: CASSASGSSYNEQFF. CDR3 bases: TGTGCCAGCAGCGCTAGCGGCTCCTCCTACAATGAGCAGTTCTTC.